The 25 T cell receptor beta chains listed next were all sequenced from one sample in a study of response to subunit inactivated influenza vaccine. TCRdb independently ran MiXCR on the RT-PCR reads; one entry per CDR3 protein. The table includes hundreds of thousands of distinct CDR3 sequences, about a sixth detected once. Sequenced here: PBMCs from blood, sampled roughly 12 days after vaccination. These receptors all come from a man between 45 and 60 years old who received an inactivated influenza vaccine.

There are a few counts of this clonotype. The CDR3 DNA reads as TGTGCCAGCAGTAAAGGGGAATCGGCTAGCGAGCAGTACTTC. Its translation is CASSKGESASEQYF. The chain is built from TRBV7-9 and TRBJ2-7; D possibly corresponds to TRBD1 (5 bases). The CDR3 covers 14 residues. V was clipped by 6 bases and J by 6 bases, with 18 bases between them. Germline-derived CDR1 and CDR2 are SEHNR and FQNEAQ (reference sequence). The full variable domain, with the rest looked up from reference TRBV7-9 and TRBJ2-7, is DTGVSQNPRHKITKRGQNVTFRCDPISEHNRLYWYRQTLGQGPEFLTYFQNEAQLEKSRLLSDRFSAERPKGSFSTLEIQRTEQGDSAMYLCASSKGESASEQYFGPGTRLTVT.

This clonotype was seen only a few times. The gene calls are TRBV12-3 or TRBV12-4 and TRBJ2-1, with D unresolved. Trimming shortened V by 3 bases and J by 2 bases, and 17 bases separated the two germline ends. The length of the CDR3 is 17 residues. The CDR3 DNA is TGTGCCAGCAGTTTCGGCCTCTGGGCGTCTACCTACAATGAGCAGTTCTTC. Translation: CASSFGLWASTYNEQFF.

This clonotype was seen only a few times. The chain links TRBV2 to TRBJ1-3; D gene uncertain. Germline-derived CDR1 and CDR2 are SNHLY and FYNNEI. The CDR3 sequence is 14 residues long. V was trimmed by 3 bases and J by 0 bases, leaving 6 bases between them. This chain's CDR3 is CASSEASSGNTIYF. As DNA, the CDR3 is TGTGCCAGCAGTGAGGCGAGCTCTGGAAACACCATATATTTT.

This rearrangement joins TRBV4-1 to TRBJ2-3; D may match TRBD1 or TRBD2 (6 bases each). The germline gives CDR1 MGHRA, CDR2 YSYEKL. CDR3 length equals 17 residues. The V end was cut by 6 bases, the J end by 3 bases, with 22 bases between. CDR3 coding DNA: TGCGCCAGCAGAACCGTAGGGGGGATTCAACCAACAGATACGCAGTATTTT. As protein: CASRTVGGIQPTDTQYF.

The rearrangement links TRBV5-6 to TRBJ1-2, with D possibly TRBD1 on 5 matching bases. V gave up 4 bases and J gave up 7 bases, with 17 bases separating them. CDR3 length: 14 amino acids. Germline V gene sequence: CDR1 SGHDT, CDR2 YYEEEE. CDR3 sequence reads: CASSPPRVQGGYTF. The CDR3 bases are TGTGCCAGCAGCCCGCCCCGGGTTCAGGGTGGCTACACCTTC.

Many counts were recorded for this clonotype. The CDR3 bases are TGTGCCAGCAGCCCAGGGACAGGGAGGTACGAGCAGTACTTC. The encoded protein is CASSPGTGRYEQYF. The rearrangement links TRBV18 to TRBJ2-7; 9 bases map to TRBD1. Germline trimming cut 8 bases from V and 4 bases from J; bases unmatched to any gene: 9. CDR3 size: 14 residues. Looked up from germline, CDR1 is KGHSH and CDR2 is LQKENI.

The chain couples TRBV20-1 to TRBJ2-7; TRBD1 matches at 10 bases. This CDR3 is 14 amino acids long. Germline loops: CDR1 DFQATT, CDR2 SNEGSKA (reference sequence). With 5 bases clipped from V and 5 bases from J, the junction kept 9 bases outside the gene matches. CDR3: CSAGKGQGVHEQYF. CDR3 in DNA: TGCAGTGCTGGAAAAGGACAGGGGGTGCACGAGCAGTACTTC.

This sequence joins TRBV20-1 and TRBJ2-7; the D is unclear. Germline V lookup: CDR1 DFQATT, CDR2 SNEGSKA (reference sequence). The V gene lost 3 bases and the J gene lost 4 bases, with 10 bases spanning the gap. The CDR3 runs to 12 residues. CDR3 nucleotides: TGCAGTGCTAGCGGACCTGGGTACGAGCAGTACTTC. Translated: CSASGPGYEQYF.

This clonotype was detected only a few times. The J gene is TRBJ1-1, the V gene TRBV6-5, with a possible D match to TRBD1 (6 bases). The CDR3 totals 12 residues. Germline-derived CDR1 and CDR2 are MNHEY and SVGAGI. V shed 10 bases and J shed 5 bases, with 14 bases lying between them. In DNA, the CDR3 is TGTGCCAAAGGGGGGGTCGAGACTGAAGCTTTCTTT. Residues: CAKGGVETEAFF.

This clonotype was picked up one time. The chain is built from TRBV7-9 and TRBJ2-7, with D unresolved. V was cut by 3 bases and J by 7 bases, with 7 bases left in between. CDR3 length equals 11 residues. From germline, CDR1 is SEHNR and CDR2 FQNEAQ (reference sequence). The CDR3 DNA reads as TGTGCCAGCAGCTTCGTTGGGGAGCAGTACTTC. Translated: CASSFVGEQYF.

The rearrangement joins TRBV7-2 to TRBJ2-7, with 10 bases matching TRBD2. Unmatched junction bases numbered 6, after V lost 5 bases and J lost 2 bases. Germline-derived CDR1 and CDR2 are SGHTA and FQGNSA. There are 15 residues in the CDR3. CDR3 nucleotides: TGTGCCAGCAGCCCCCGGACTAGCGGAACCTACGAGCAGTACTTC. Translation: CASSPRTSGTYEQYF. Looking up the rest from reference TRBV7-2 and TRBJ2-7 gives the full variable domain: GAGVSQSPSNKVTEKGKDVELRCDPISGHTALYWYRQSLGQGLEFLIYFQGNSAPDKSGLPSDRFSAERTGGSVSTLTIQRTQQEDSAVYLCASSPRTSGTYEQYFGPGTRLTVT.

The gene calls are TRBV6-5 and TRBJ2-1; 7 bases line up with TRBD2. The CDR3 has 14 residues. V gave up 2 bases and J gave up 8 bases; unmatched junction bases: 6. Germline values: CDR1 MNHEY, CDR2 SVGAGI. CDR3 amino acids: CASSYVRGSHEQFF. CDR3 bases: TGTGCCAGCAGTTACGTTCGCGGGAGCCATGAGCAGTTCTTC.

The chain combines TRBV7-9 with TRBJ2-5; 8 nucleotides align to TRBD2. Germline V gene sequence: CDR1 SEHNR, CDR2 FQNEAQ (reference sequence). CDR3 length: 15 amino acids. With 4 bases clipped from V and 4 bases from J, the junction kept 8 bases outside the gene matches. The CDR3 sequence: CASSSSGGAGETQYF. The CDR3 DNA reads as TGTGCCAGCAGCTCGTCCGGGGGGGCCGGAGAGACCCAGTACTTC.

The chain joins TRBV28 to TRBJ2-7; TRBD1 matches at 8 bases. V lost 3 bases to trimming and J lost 3 bases; unmatched junction nucleotides: 4. The CDR3 is made up of 14 amino acids. From germline, CDR1 is MDHEN and CDR2 SYDVKM. CDR3 bases: TGTGCCAGCAGTTTTTATGGACAGGGCTACGAGCAGTACTTC. As protein: CASSFYGQGYEQYF.

This clonotype was found many times. The V gene is TRBV6-5, the J gene TRBJ2-7; 7 bases match TRBD2. The junction had 4 bases not matched to a gene; V was cut back by 2 bases and J by 6 bases. Germline assignment: CDR1 MNHEY and CDR2 SVGAGI. This CDR3 region has 13 residues. This chain's CDR3 is CASSYVGGSEQYF. CDR3 in DNA: TGTGCCAGCAGTTACGTGGGGGGGAGCGAGCAGTACTTC.

This chain joins TRBV28 and TRBJ2-5; D unclear. The germline V and J ends were trimmed by 6 bases and 3 bases, with 17 bases remaining between them. This CDR3 region has 15 residues. From germline, CDR1 is MDHEN and CDR2 SYDVKM. The CDR3 coding sequence is TGTGCCAGCAGCCCCGACGGAGATCTTAAAGAGACCCAGTACTTC. Translated: CASSPDGDLKETQYF.

This clonotype was seen a handful of times. The rearrangement uses TRBV4-3 and TRBJ2-3, with D tentatively TRBD2 (6 bases). CDR3 size: 14 residues. Germline V gives CDR1 LGHNA, CDR2 YSLEER. V was pared by 2 bases and J by 4 bases, with 10 bases between. CDR3 DNA: TGCGCCAGCAGCCAATCGGGGGTGTCAGATACGCAGTATTTT. It codes for CASSQSGVSDTQYF.

The chain links TRBV20-1 to TRBJ1-5; a weak D match, TRBD1 (5 bases). Germline lookup yields CDR1 DFQATT and CDR2 SNEGSKA (reference sequence). V dropped 3 bases and J dropped 2 bases, with 8 bases sitting between them. The CDR3 is 13 residues long. As DNA, the CDR3 is TGCAGTGCTAGGGGGGAGGGCAATCAGCCCCAGCATTTT. It encodes CSARGEGNQPQHF.

The chain has TRBV20-1 and TRBJ2-7, with a weak D call TRBD2 (5 bases). V was clipped by 5 bases and J by 0 bases, with 8 bases between them. The CDR3 contains 12 residues. CDR1 and CDR2 from the germline V gene are DFQATT and SNEGSKA (reference sequence). This CDR3 is CSALGSSYEQYF. DNA for the CDR3: TGCAGTGCTTTAGGGAGCTCCTACGAGCAGTACTTC.

The chain uses TRBV28 and TRBJ2-2; 10 bases match TRBD1. With V trimmed by 5 bases and J by 6 bases, 6 bases remained unmatched. Germline V gives CDR1 MDHEN, CDR2 SYDVKM. The CDR3 spans 15 residues. The CDR3 here is CASSLAGTGAGELFF. Here the CDR3 DNA reads TGTGCCAGCAGTCTAGCCGGGACAGGGGCCGGGGAGCTGTTTTTT. Filled out from reference TRBV28 and TRBJ2-2, the complete variable domain reads DVKVTQSSRYLVKRTGEKVFLECVQDMDHENMFWYRQDPGLGLRLIYFSYDVKMKEKGDIPEGYSVSREKKERFSLILESASTNQTSMYLCASSLAGTGAGELFFGEGSRLTVL.

The chain recombines TRBV20-1 with TRBJ2-3; TRBD2 matches at 9 bases. Losses at the gene ends were 0 bases for V and 0 bases for J; bases not matched to a gene: 4. The germline CDR1 and CDR2 sequences are DFQATT and SNEGSKA (reference sequence). CDR3 length: 16 amino acids. The CDR3 loop is CSARDNLAGSTDTQYF. For the CDR3, the DNA is TGCAGTGCTAGAGATAACCTAGCGGGGAGCACAGATACGCAGTATTTT.

V and J are TRBV4-2 and TRBJ2-4; no definite D call. The CDR3 is made up of 14 amino acids. Trimming removed 0 bases at V and 8 bases at J, with 11 bases between. Germline CDR1 is LGHNA and CDR2 is YNFKEQ. The CDR3 bases are TGTGCCAGCAGCCAAGATCCCGGTCGGGACATTCAGTACTTC. Translating it yields CASSQDPGRDIQYF.

In its sample, this clonotype was seen a few times. The chain's CDR3 is CASSHPGGSSYNEQFF. DNA of the CDR3: TGTGCCAGCAGTCACCCAGGGGGAAGCTCCTACAATGAGCAGTTCTTC. The rearrangement uses TRBV6-2 or TRBV6-3 and TRBJ2-1, with 7 bases lining up with TRBD1. Germline loops: CDR1 MNHEY, CDR2 SVGEGT. This CDR3 region has 16 residues. Trimming cost V 5 bases and J 0 bases; bases outside gene matches: 7.

DNA for the CDR3: TGCGCCAGCAGCCACTCCGGGACAGGGGACAATGAGCAGTTCTTC. It translates to CASSHSGTGDNEQFF. The genes are TRBV4-3 and TRBJ2-1; TRBD1 aligns across 10 bases. The CDR3 contains 15 residues. With V trimmed by 3 bases and J by 5 bases, 4 bases remained unmatched. Germline V gene lookup returns CDR1 LGHNA and CDR2 YSLEER.

This clonotype was counted many times. J is TRBJ2-1 and V is TRBV7-3; either TRBD1 or TRBD2 may fit D (5 bases each). V gave up 4 bases and J gave up 8 bases, with 12 bases separating them. Germline CDR1 reads SGHTA; CDR2 reads FQGTGA. The length of the CDR3 is 13 residues. The CDR3 is CASSSGGQDEQFF. Written as DNA, the CDR3 is TGTGCCAGCAGCTCAGGAGGACAAGATGAGCAGTTCTTC.